What follows are 3 T cell receptor beta chains derived from one specimen sequenced in a study of blood T cell repertoires in COVID-19. Some clones are missing from TCRdb's copy, which holds only in-frame ones; the method was immunoSEQ multiplex PCR. The repertoire holds around 130,000 clones, around 88% seen once, with about 16% in the top ten. Sequencing was carried out using peripheral blood. The receptors stem from a woman aged 45-65 years who had recovered from COVID-19.

The genes are TRBV12-3 or TRBV12-4 and TRBJ1-6; 7 bases are shared with TRBD1. This CDR3 contains 13 residues. V lost 6 bases to trimming and J lost 10 bases; unmatched junction nucleotides: 6. In DNA form, the CDR3 reads TGTGCCAGCAGGAGGGGACAGTCATCACCCCTCCACTTT. Protein sequence: CASRRGQSSPLHF.

In this sample, this clone turned up once. The chain joins TRBV7-8 to TRBJ2-7, with TRBD1 matching over 7 bases. V shed 5 bases, J shed 6 bases, and the junction held 7 bases outside the gene matches. This CDR3 is 13 amino acids long. The V gene's germline CDR1 is SGHVS and CDR2 FQNEAQ. The CDR3 protein is CASSDREMGEQYF. CDR3 nucleotide sequence: TGTGCCAGCAGCGACAGGGAGATGGGCGAGCAGTACTTC.

The chain has TRBV18 and TRBJ2-2, with D possibly matching TRBD2 (6 bases). Germline values: CDR1 KGHSH, CDR2 LQKENI. CDR3 size: 15 residues. V lost 1 base and J 1 base, leaving 7 bases between the germline ends. In DNA form, the CDR3 reads TGTGCCAGCTCACCACGGCGGGAGAACACCGGGGAGCTGTTTTTT. Its translation: CASSPRRENTGELFF.